This TCR beta chain emerged from a study of blood T cell repertoires in COVID-19. Method: immunoSEQ multiplex PCR; TCRdb's copy keeps in-frame clones and lacks some. The sample comprises tens of thousands of clones, about 83% of which are singletons, and over 15% rests with the top ten. The CDR3 totals 15 residues. Trimming took 3 bases from V and 9 from J; bases not matched to a gene: 6. In germline, CDR1 is ENHRY, CDR2 SYGVKD. The chain uses TRBV10-3 and TRBJ1-6; 9 nucleotides match TRBD1. The sequencing input was peripheral blood. The sequence was obtained from a man aged 40-49 years with acute or convalescent COVID-19. Written as DNA, the CDR3 is TGTGCCATCAGTGACCGGGACAGGGAAGGTTCACCCCTCCACTTT. This sequence encodes CAISDRDREGSPLHF.